This T cell receptor (beta chain) was recovered during a study of vaccination and CD4 T cells after COVID-19. About the research overall: Cultures serving as controls received a peptide pool (CEFX or HIV-1 Nef) or no peptide.

The Oncomine TCR Beta short-read assay was what sequenced the DNA obtained from cultured CD4+ T cells. TCRdb redid the calling of the PCR reads with MiXCR, one entry per CDR3 protein. The table shows under 15,000 distinct CDR3 sequences, with 50% to 65% occurring only once. Study conclusions and caveats: Apart from involving relatively few convalescent patients, the work omitted early post-infection timepoints.

This CDR3 has 13 residues. Looked up from germline, CDR1 is DFQATT and CDR2 is SNEGSKA (reference sequence). V was pared by 7 bases and J by 4 bases, with 16 bases between. Worth noting for this clonotype: Its antigen is currently unknown.

The sample's treatment: roughly 10-day PBMC culture with coronavirus spike peptide pools or control peptides (ViraFEST assay). Each well received about 2.2 million PBMCs, cultured with approximately 10 IU/ml IL-2 and 9 to 10 ug/ml peptide pools. This clonotype was obtained from a human donor with COVID-19. The input for sequencing was cultured CD4+ T cells from blood, taken after SARS-CoV-2 vaccination. The chain has TRBV20-1 and TRBJ2-5; no clear D. This CDR3 reads CSEGSATGETQYF. The DNA for the CDR3 is TGCAGTGAGGGCAGCGCCACGGGAGAGACCCAGTACTTC.